The clone carrying this T cell receptor (beta chain) was detected a few times. This entry comes from a study of T cells after somatic rescue of genetic block. There are 18 residues in the CDR3. The V and J ends lost 0 bases and 0 bases respectively, with 12 bases between them. CDR1 and CDR2 from the germline V gene are LGHNA and YSLEER. Sequencing was performed with immunoSEQ multiplex PCR; in TCRdb, only in-frame clones are kept and a portion is missing. The repertoire holds around 67,000 clones, with roughly 90% as singletons. The V gene is TRBV4-3, the J gene TRBJ2-6; D perhaps matches TRBD1 (7 bases). The specimen was peripheral blood mononuclear cells (PBMCs). The sequence derives from a man under 40. The CDR3: CASSQDPGGISGANVLTF. CDR3 nucleotides: TGCGCCAGCAGCCAAGACCCAGGGGGGATCTCTGGGGCCAACGTCCTGACTTTC.